The clone carrying this T cell receptor beta chain was counted once. The sample comes from a study of technical replicates of blood from several donors. Looked up from germline, CDR1 is SEHNR and CDR2 is FQNEAQ (reference sequence). Trimming at V came to 5 bases and at J to 4 bases, leaving 11 bases not matched to a gene. This CDR3 contains 17 residues. Using immunoSEQ multiplex PCR, the repertoire was profiled, and TCRdb retains in-frame clones only, with some absent. The table lists some 87,000 clones, 96% of them singletons. The origin of this receptor is a human donor in good health. Sequencing input: T cells isolated from PBMCs. V and J are TRBV7-9 and TRBJ2-7, with 13 bases aligning to TRBD2. CDR3 sequence reads: CASSARRGTSGTYEQYF. CDR3 sequence (DNA): TGTGCCAGCAGCGCGCGTAGGGGGACTAGCGGGACGTACGAGCAGTACTTC. Based on the CDR3 plus reference TRBV7-9 and TRBJ2-7, the full variable domain is DTGVSQNPRHKITKRGQNVTFRCDPISEHNRLYWYRQTLGQGPEFLTYFQNEAQLEKSRLLSDRFSAERPKGSFSTLEIQRTEQGDSAMYLCASSARRGTSGTYEQYFGPGTRLTVT.